Listed below are T cell receptor beta chains from one sample, sequenced in a study of cytomegalovirus exposure and HLA in healthy donors. TCRdb's table, derived via immunoSEQ multiplex PCR, lists solely in-frame clones and lacks some. The sample carries over 200,000 clones, around four fifths recorded once. The sequencing sample was made of PBMCs. These receptors were collected from a woman aged 40 to 49 in good health and CMV-seronegative. The CDR3 runs from the conserved cysteine through the conserved F or W. The D gene is left open where the match is weak. Clone sizes are given selectively: once, few, many, or a class where the clone is expanded.

d_gene: TRBD1
j_gene: TRBJ2-7
v_gene: TRBV10-3
abundance: .
CDR3aa: CAISDSDRELYEQYF
CDR3nt: TGTGCCATCAGTGACTCGGACAGGGAGCTCTACGAGCAGTACTTC

d_gene: TRBD2
j_gene: TRBJ2-5
v_gene: TRBV5-6
abundance: .
CDR3aa: CASSASGGARETQYF
CDR3nt: TGTGCCAGCAGCGCAAGCGGGGGGGCACGGGAGACCCAGTACTTC

d_gene: .
j_gene: TRBJ2-5
v_gene: TRBV13
abundance: .
CDR3aa: CASSLRLVGEETQYF
CDR3nt: TGTGCCAGCAGCTTGAGACTAGTCGGCGAAGAGACCCAGTACTTC

d_gene: .
j_gene: TRBJ2-5
v_gene: TRBV5-1
abundance: .
CDR3aa: CASSLGAGREETQYF
CDR3nt: TGCGCCAGCAGCTTGGGGGCAGGGCGAGAGGAGACCCAGTACTTC

d_gene: TRBD1
j_gene: TRBJ2-7
v_gene: TRBV29-1
abundance: .
CDR3aa: CSVGGTGSEQYF
CDR3nt: TGCAGCGTTGGGGGGACAGGGAGCGAGCAGTACTTC

d_gene: TRBD1
j_gene: TRBJ2-2
v_gene: TRBV30
abundance: .
CDR3aa: CAWSGDRGTGELFF
CDR3nt: TGTGCCTGGAGCGGGGACAGGGGGACCGGGGAGCTGTTTTTT

d_gene: TRBD2
j_gene: TRBJ2-6
v_gene: TRBV9
abundance: .
CDR3aa: CASSVHPGLPSSGANVLTF
CDR3nt: TGTGCCAGCAGCGTCCACCCGGGACTACCAAGCTCTGGGGCCAACGTCCTGACTTTC

d_gene: .
j_gene: TRBJ2-2
v_gene: TRBV10-1
abundance: .
CDR3aa: CASSEPRNTGELFF
CDR3nt: TGCGCCAGCAGTGAGCCCAGGAACACCGGGGAGCTGTTTTTT

d_gene: TRBD2
j_gene: TRBJ2-7
v_gene: TRBV5-1
abundance: .
CDR3aa: CASSSRTSGAYEQYF
CDR3nt: TGCGCCAGCAGCTCCCGAACTAGCGGTGCCTACGAGCAGTACTTC

d_gene: TRBD1
j_gene: TRBJ2-7
v_gene: TRBV19
abundance: .
CDR3aa: CASSTPGQGIGYEQYF
CDR3nt: TGTGCCAGTAGTACCCCTGGACAGGGGATTGGCTACGAGCAGTACTTC

d_gene: .
j_gene: TRBJ2-5
v_gene: TRBV2
abundance: .
CDR3aa: CASLGGGETQYF
CDR3nt: TGTGCCAGTTTAGGGGGGGGAGAGACCCAGTACTTC

d_gene: .
j_gene: TRBJ2-3
v_gene: TRBV5-1
abundance: .
CDR3aa: CASSLARGGGASTDTQYF
CDR3nt: TGCGCCAGCAGCTTGGCGAGGGGTGGCGGGGCCAGCACAGATACGCAGTATTTT

d_gene: TRBD1
j_gene: TRBJ1-6
v_gene: TRBV28
abundance: .
CDR3aa: CASRDSRTGKGSPLHF
CDR3nt: TGTGCCAGCAGGGACTCTAGGACAGGGAAGGGTTCACCCCTCCACTTT

d_gene: TRBD1
j_gene: TRBJ2-3
v_gene: TRBV9
abundance: .
CDR3aa: CASSVRQGDGWTDTQYF
CDR3nt: TGTGCCAGCAGCGTCAGACAGGGAGACGGGTGGACAGATACGCAGTATTTT

d_gene: .
j_gene: TRBJ1-5
v_gene: TRBV6-5
abundance: few
CDR3aa: CASSSGHNNQPQHF
CDR3nt: TGTGCCAGCAGTAGTGGACATAACAATCAGCCCCAGCATTTT

d_gene: .
j_gene: TRBJ1-1
v_gene: TRBV28
abundance: .
CDR3aa: CATQTALANTEAFF
CDR3nt: TGTGCCACCCAAACAGCCCTAGCGAACACTGAAGCTTTCTTT

d_gene: TRBD1
j_gene: TRBJ2-7
v_gene: TRBV5-4
abundance: once
CDR3aa: CASSGTGGFNEQYF
CDR3nt: TGTGCCAGCAGCGGGACAGGGGGCTTCAACGAGCAGTACTTC

d_gene: .
j_gene: TRBJ1-1
v_gene: TRBV6-5
abundance: .
CDR3aa: CASSGRNTEAFF
CDR3nt: TGTGCCAGTTCAGGGCGTAACACTGAAGCTTTCTTT

d_gene: .
j_gene: TRBJ2-7
v_gene: TRBV2
abundance: .
CDR3aa: CASSGDEQYF
CDR3nt: TGTGCCAGTAGCGGTGACGAGCAGTACTTC

d_gene: TRBD1
j_gene: TRBJ1-4
v_gene: TRBV18
abundance: once
CDR3aa: CASSFGTGGRATNEKLFF
CDR3nt: TGTGCCAGCTCATTCGGGACAGGGGGCAGAGCAACTAATGAAAAACTGTTTTTT

d_gene: TRBD1
j_gene: TRBJ1-4
v_gene: TRBV5-1
abundance: .
CDR3aa: CASSLEGAGEKLFF
CDR3nt: TGCGCCAGCAGCTTGGAGGGGGCGGGAGAAAAACTGTTTTTT

d_gene: .
j_gene: TRBJ1-1
v_gene: TRBV4-3
abundance: .
CDR3aa: CASSLNYQDTEAFF
CDR3nt: TGCGCCAGCAGCCTTAATTATCAGGACACTGAAGCTTTCTTT

d_gene: TRBD1
j_gene: TRBJ2-6
v_gene: TRBV7-2
abundance: .
CDR3aa: CASSLDREVAGANVLTF
CDR3nt: TGTGCCAGCAGCTTGGACAGGGAGGTAGCTGGGGCCAACGTCCTGACTTTC

d_gene: .
j_gene: TRBJ1-4
v_gene: TRBV4-2
abundance: .
CDR3aa: CASSQDPSLNEKLFF
CDR3nt: TGTGCCAGCAGCCAAGATCCAAGCCTTAATGAAAAACTGTTTTTT

d_gene: .
j_gene: TRBJ1-4
v_gene: TRBV5-1
abundance: .
CDR3aa: CASSLASGHANEKLFF
CDR3nt: TGCGCCAGCAGCTTGGCTTCAGGACACGCTAATGAAAAACTGTTTTTT

d_gene: .
j_gene: TRBJ2-5
v_gene: TRBV19
abundance: .
CDR3aa: CASTETWGGPRETQYF
CDR3nt: TGTGCCAGTACAGAAACATGGGGGGGGCCGAGAGAGACCCAGTACTTC

d_gene: TRBD1
j_gene: TRBJ2-1
v_gene: TRBV2
abundance: .
CDR3aa: CASSKRGQSSYNEQFF
CDR3nt: TGTGCCAGCAGTAAAAGGGGACAGAGCTCCTACAATGAGCAGTTCTTC

d_gene: .
j_gene: TRBJ1-5
v_gene: TRBV10-3
abundance: .
CDR3aa: CAISVPGRDQPQHF
CDR3nt: TGTGCCATCAGTGTTCCGGGGAGGGATCAGCCCCAGCATTTT

d_gene: .
j_gene: TRBJ2-5
v_gene: TRBV7-2
abundance: .
CDR3aa: CASSLGGRETQYF
CDR3nt: TGTGCCAGCAGCTTGGGGGGACGGGAGACCCAGTACTTC

d_gene: TRBD2
j_gene: TRBJ2-1
v_gene: TRBV19
abundance: .
CDR3aa: CASTITSGFYNEQFF
CDR3nt: TGTGCCAGTACCATAACTAGCGGGTTCTACAATGAGCAGTTCTTC

d_gene: .
j_gene: TRBJ1-1
v_gene: TRBV7-2
abundance: .
CDR3aa: CASSTSRGGVTEAFF
CDR3nt: TGTGCCAGCAGCACCAGCAGAGGGGGTGTTACTGAAGCTTTCTTT

d_gene: .
j_gene: TRBJ1-2
v_gene: TRBV6-5
abundance: .
CDR3aa: CASSTSGEGDGYTF
CDR3nt: TGTGCCAGCAGTACCTCAGGGGAGGGCGATGGCTACACCTTC

d_gene: .
j_gene: TRBJ1-5
v_gene: TRBV18
abundance: .
CDR3aa: CASSPQGSNQPQHF
CDR3nt: TGTGCCAGCTCACCACAGGGGAGCAATCAGCCCCAGCATTTT

d_gene: .
j_gene: TRBJ1-2
v_gene: TRBV27
abundance: .
CDR3aa: CASSFRQGIQGYTF
CDR3nt: TGTGCCAGCAGTTTTCGCCAGGGAATTCAGGGCTACACCTTC

d_gene: .
j_gene: TRBJ1-1
v_gene: TRBV2
abundance: .
CDR3aa: CASSEDRVTEAFF
CDR3nt: TGTGCCAGCAGTGAAGACAGGGTCACTGAAGCTTTCTTT

d_gene: .
j_gene: TRBJ1-6
v_gene: TRBV27
abundance: .
CDR3aa: CASSYAGNSPLHF
CDR3nt: TGTGCCAGCAGTTATGCGGGTAATTCACCCCTCCACTTT

d_gene: .
j_gene: TRBJ1-4
v_gene: TRBV5-1
abundance: few
CDR3aa: CASSLGQPNEKLFF
CDR3nt: TGCGCCAGCAGCTTGGGACAGCCTAATGAAAAACTGTTTTTT

d_gene: TRBD1
j_gene: TRBJ2-5
v_gene: TRBV15
abundance: .
CDR3aa: CATSRVGGLTETQYF
CDR3nt: TGTGCCACCAGCAGAGTAGGGGGCCTGACAGAGACCCAGTACTTC

d_gene: TRBD1
j_gene: TRBJ2-7
v_gene: TRBV7-2
abundance: .
CDR3aa: CASSLIGTALLYEQYF
CDR3nt: TGTGCCAGCAGCTTAATCGGGACAGCCCTTCTCTACGAGCAGTACTTC

d_gene: .
j_gene: TRBJ2-7
v_gene: TRBV12-5
abundance: .
CDR3aa: CASGLGGQGYEQYF
CDR3nt: TGTGCTAGTGGTTTGGGCGGCCAGGGCTACGAGCAGTACTTC

d_gene: TRBD1
j_gene: TRBJ1-1
v_gene: TRBV6-6
abundance: .
CDR3aa: CASSYPPGQVLSKAFF
CDR3nt: TGTGCCAGCAGTTACCCCCCGGGACAGGTTTTATCCAAAGCTTTCTTT

d_gene: TRBD2
j_gene: TRBJ2-3
v_gene: TRBV4-3
abundance: .
CDR3aa: CASSQDVIGLGFTDTQYF
CDR3nt: TGCGCCAGCAGCCAAGATGTTATCGGACTAGGGTTCACAGATACGCAGTATTTT

d_gene: TRBD1
j_gene: TRBJ1-6
v_gene: TRBV30
abundance: .
CDR3aa: CAWSSLTGGSPLHF
CDR3nt: TGTGCCTGGAGTTCCTTGACAGGGGGTTCACCCCTCCACTTT

d_gene: TRBD2
j_gene: TRBJ2-7
v_gene: TRBV2
abundance: .
CDR3aa: CASSVLRGSYEQYF
CDR3nt: TGTGCCAGCAGTGTATTGCGGGGGAGCTACGAGCAGTACTTC

d_gene: TRBD1
j_gene: TRBJ1-6
v_gene: TRBV7-9
abundance: once
CDR3aa: CASEEGDRSNSPLHF
CDR3nt: TGTGCCAGCGAGGAGGGGGACAGGTCAAATTCACCCCTCCACTTT

d_gene: TRBD2
j_gene: TRBJ2-1
v_gene: TRBV13
abundance: .
CDR3aa: CASSDLLASNEQFF
CDR3nt: TGTGCCAGCAGCGACCTACTAGCGTCGAATGAGCAGTTCTTC

d_gene: .
j_gene: TRBJ2-7
v_gene: TRBV19
abundance: .
CDR3aa: CASSIDRPGVEQYF
CDR3nt: TGTGCCAGTAGTATAGATCGCCCAGGGGTCGAGCAGTACTTC

d_gene: TRBD1
j_gene: TRBJ2-3
v_gene: TRBV18
abundance: .
CDR3aa: CASSRNPGGPDTQYF
CDR3nt: TGTGCCAGCTCACGTAACCCAGGGGGCCCAGATACGCAGTATTTT

d_gene: .
j_gene: TRBJ1-5
v_gene: TRBV2
abundance: .
CDR3aa: CASSGGVMGNQPQHF
CDR3nt: TGTGCCAGCAGTGGGGGGGTTATGGGCAATCAGCCCCAGCATTTT

d_gene: .
j_gene: TRBJ2-4
v_gene: TRBV15
abundance: .
CDR3aa: CATSTRFKAKNIQYF
CDR3nt: TGTGCCACCAGCACCAGATTTAAGGCCAAAAACATTCAGTACTTC

d_gene: TRBD1
j_gene: TRBJ1-6
v_gene: TRBV5-1
abundance: .
CDR3aa: CASSLAAQGTDSPLHF
CDR3nt: TGCGCCAGCAGCTTGGCCGCACAGGGGACTGATTCACCCCTCCACTTT

d_gene: .
j_gene: TRBJ2-7
v_gene: TRBV4-1
abundance: .
CDR3aa: CASSQGQLSSYEQYF
CDR3nt: TGCGCCAGCAGCCAAGGCCAGTTAAGCTCCTACGAGCAGTACTTC

d_gene: .
j_gene: TRBJ1-2
v_gene: TRBV5-5
abundance: .
CDR3aa: CASSFGQSYGYTF
CDR3nt: TGTGCCAGCAGCTTTGGACAGAGCTATGGCTACACCTTC